A selection of T cell receptor beta chains follows, all from one sample in a study of liver allograft versus peripheral blood T cells. MiXCR was run by TCRdb on the reads, yielding one entry per CDR3 protein. The sample gives about 16,000 distinct CDR3 sequences, 22% of which show up once; 9.5% to 15% is in the top ten. These receptor sequences come from a human patient who had a liver transplant. Among the T cells, some may be from the graft donor. Each CDR3 is given with its conserved first and last residue. Each record gives: V gene, D gene, CDR3 protein. The D gene is left open where the match is weak.

>TRBV6-2/TRBV6-3|TRBD1
CASRTSGTGNEKLFF
>TRBV15|NA
CATSVGERNTEAFF
>TRBV12-3/TRBV12-4|TRBD1
CASSRDSSPLHF
>TRBV29-1|NA
CSVEVHQSTNEKLFF
>TRBV6-5|NA
CASSYSSNGVGEQYF
>TRBV7-9|TRBD2
CASSSASGATDTQYF
>TRBV28|NA
CASSFLDRHYEQYF
>TRBV7-9|NA
CASSREQAYGYTF
>TRBV30|NA
CAWSVLRGRGADTQYF
>TRBV6-1|TRBD1
CASSEFFLPGQEQFF
>TRBV24-1|TRBD1
CATSDGQGTEAFF
>TRBV7-2|NA
CASSLPRRLGNEQFF
>TRBV7-3|NA
CASSLFPEEGSYNEQFF
>TRBV5-6|NA
CASSLGYVNTIYF
>TRBV19|NA
CASSIGGGSTEAFF
>TRBV7-9|NA
CASSLAVTENTEAFF
>TRBV20-1|NA
CSAPAAGGMGNEQFF
>TRBV27|NA
CASSLETNQPQHF
>TRBV6-6|NA
CASSYSRGIGSTEAFF
>TRBV20-1|TRBD1
CSARPSGQGGSPLHF
>TRBV5-6|NA
CASSLFLANGDTQYF
>TRBV19|TRBD1
CASRGQGAGELFF
>TRBV7-2|NA
CASSLGDSPSYEQYF
>TRBV7-3|NA
CASSLGVNQPQHF
>TRBV18|NA
CASSLLPTSLANTGELFF
>TRBV19|NA
CASSHQWDTQYF
>TRBV6-5|NA
CASSYSKPQGTLGSPLHF
>TRBV28|NA
CASSFVLDEKLFF
>TRBV19|TRBD1
CASSSLSGGPSYEQYF
>TRBV7-9|NA
CASSPKRADEQYF
>TRBV18|NA
CASSVSEATSEQYF
>TRBV15|TRBD1
CATSREGTGVTYEQYF
>TRBV28|NA
CASSTITSNQPQHF
>TRBV27|TRBD1
CASSPRTGGDQPQHF
>TRBV27|TRBD1
CASSDDRAPSTDTQHF
>TRBV10-3|NA
CAIREESSYNSPLHF
>TRBV18|NA
CASSLSGAATEAFF
>TRBV6-2/TRBV6-3|NA
CASSYPVAGQNIQYF
>TRBV29-1|NA
CSVENSGNTIYF
>TRBV19|TRBD1
CASSPQGAREKLFF
>TRBV28|TRBD1
CASSFPLGAGGNEKLFF
>TRBV7-2|NA
CASSLAPFPAASYEQYF
>TRBV24-1|NA
CATWVGGRIIYTF
>TRBV5-6|NA
CASSFSPRSDTGELFF
>TRBV6-1|TRBD1
CASSEARAGGAKVEQYF